The following is a T cell receptor beta chain sequence with its context. Its cognate antigen is unknown. Use of 60 Vbeta and 13 Jbeta primers characterized the PCR. Some clones are missing from TCRdb's copy, which holds only in-frame ones; the method was immunoSEQ multiplex PCR. The data hold 100,000 to 150,000 clones, with less than 80% observed a single time. These data belong to a study of cytomegalovirus exposure and HLA in healthy donors. Study results and caveats: Researchers reported that three CMV-associated chains were confirmed in vitro as CMV antigen-specific.

The V gene end was trimmed by 4 bases and the J gene end by 9 bases; junction bases not matched to a gene: 8. The germline CDR1 and CDR2 sequences are SGHRS and YFSETQ. The CDR3 loop spans 13 amino acids. The rearrangement uses TRBV5-1 and TRBJ1-2; 8 nucleotides agree with TRBD1. What was sequenced was PBMCs. This TCR derives from a man aged 50 or older in good health and CMV-seronegative. The CDR3 DNA follows: TGCGCCAGCAGCCTGGACAGGGAAGAAAGCTACACCTTC. Translation: CASSLDREESYTF. The variable domain in full, with the rest retrieved from reference TRBV5-1 and TRBJ1-2, is KAGVTQTPRYLIKTRGQQVTLSCSPISGHRSVSWYQQTPGQGLQFLFEYFSETQRNKGNFPGRFSGRQFSNSRSEMNVSTLELGDSALYLCASSLDREESYTFGSGTRLTVV.